This TCR beta chain was recorded in a study of T-cell reconstitution after alpha-beta-depleted transplantation in children. Unique molecular identifiers were incorporated when the TCRbeta library was constructed. TCRdb ran MiXCR on the PCR reads and lists one entry per CDR3 protein. Here the sample spans some 500,000 distinct CDR3 sequences, around 20% being singletons. Germline V lookup: CDR1 SQVTM, CDR2 ANQGSEA. The CDR3 is 16 residues long. J was trimmed by 5 bases and V by 0 bases; bases with no gene match: 6. The TCR comes from a human donor who donated a stem cell graft to a child with acute lymphoblastic leukemia. The material was PBMCs from the stem cell graft donor, obtained from the stem cell graft. The genes are TRBV29-1 and TRBJ2-3; 12 positions agree with TRBD2. CDR3 loop: CSVEDWTSGNGDTQYF. DNA of the CDR3: TGCAGCGTTGAAGATTGGACTAGCGGGAATGGAGATACGCAGTATTTT.